This T cell receptor (beta chain) was captured in a study of OX40 agonist ivuxolimab in advanced cancers. Enrollment shut out patients with autoimmune disease history or systemic immunosuppression. Generated by immunoSEQ multiplex PCR, the TCRdb table keeps only in-frame clones and is missing some. The table records just over 70,000 clones, roughly 84% of them present only once. The V gene lost 10 bases and the J gene lost 1 base, with 13 bases spanning the gap. The CDR3 has 13 amino acids. Germline V gene data show CDR1 as ENHRY and CDR2 as SYGVKD. This clonotype was sampled from an adult with an advanced solid tumor such as melanoma, head and neck, liver or kidney cancer. The rearrangement uses TRBV10-3 and TRBJ1-1, with D tentatively TRBD1 (5 bases). The sample in question was CD4+ or CD8+ T cells sorted from blood, obtained in a trial of the OX40 agonist ivuxolimab. The CDR3 coding sequence is TGTGCCAGCGCGGGACCGCCGAACACTGAAGCTTTCTTT. It translates to CASAGPPNTEAFF.